This T cell receptor beta chain came from a study of CD8+ T cells in alopecia areata. About the research overall: Treated patients received severity scores based on the percentage of scalp area affected. Whole-study findings and limits: Scalp clonality and expanded CD8+ clones among the top 100 showed significant decreases with tofacitinib.

This CDR3 has 12 residues. V was pared by 8 bases and J by 3 bases, with 11 bases between. Germline CDR1 MGHRA, CDR2 YSYEKL. cDNA serving as the sequencing template came from extracted, reverse transcribed RNA. Generated by immunoSEQ multiplex PCR, the TCRdb table keeps only in-frame clones and is missing some. The sample contains roughly 64,000 clones, more than 45% of which appear only once. Regarding treatment: oral pan-JAK inhibitor, 5-10 mg twice daily. Details on this clone: Its antigen remains unknown.

The sequence derives from a human donor with alopecia areata. The sequenced sample was CD8+ T cells sorted from blood, obtained around week 37, from a patient treated with tofacitinib. The rearrangement uses TRBV4-1 and TRBJ2-7; D remains unclear. This CDR3 is CASGPNVYEQYF. Here the CDR3 DNA reads TGCGCCAGCGGACCAAACGTCTACGAGCAGTACTTC.